This T cell receptor beta chain is drawn from a study of T cell repertoires in cytomegalovirus infection. Points from the study as a whole: CMV-specific HLA-C-restricted TCR beta clonotypes dominated the ex vivo response.

To note about this clonotype: Its matching antigen is unknown.

In TCRdb, the reads were re-called with MiXCR into one record per CDR3 protein. Of 70,000 to 95,000 distinct CDR3 sequences detected, about 31% appear once; the ten largest clones hold over 60%. The germline gives CDR1 LNHDA, CDR2 SQIVND (reference sequence). This CDR3 is 13 amino acids long. With 3 bases removed from V and 5 bases from J, the gap between germline ends came to 10 bases. The sequence was obtained from a human donor in good health (CMV status not recorded). Some clones in this sample may be carry-over from other donors' samples. The sequenced sample was CD8+ T cells from cultured PBMCs, obtained from culture after CMV antigen stimulation. J is TRBJ1-1 and V is TRBV19; no clear D gene. The CDR3 sequence: CASSISRWTEAFF. In nucleotides, the CDR3 is TGTGCCAGTAGTATTTCGCGGTGGACTGAAGCTTTCTTT. The full variable domain, rest sourced from reference TRBV19 and TRBJ1-1, is DGGITQSPKYLFRKEGQNVTLSCEQNLNHDAMYWYRQDPGQGLRLIYYSQIVNDFQKGDIAEGYSVSREKKESFPLTVTSAQKNPTAFYLCASSISRWTEAFFGQGTRLTVV.